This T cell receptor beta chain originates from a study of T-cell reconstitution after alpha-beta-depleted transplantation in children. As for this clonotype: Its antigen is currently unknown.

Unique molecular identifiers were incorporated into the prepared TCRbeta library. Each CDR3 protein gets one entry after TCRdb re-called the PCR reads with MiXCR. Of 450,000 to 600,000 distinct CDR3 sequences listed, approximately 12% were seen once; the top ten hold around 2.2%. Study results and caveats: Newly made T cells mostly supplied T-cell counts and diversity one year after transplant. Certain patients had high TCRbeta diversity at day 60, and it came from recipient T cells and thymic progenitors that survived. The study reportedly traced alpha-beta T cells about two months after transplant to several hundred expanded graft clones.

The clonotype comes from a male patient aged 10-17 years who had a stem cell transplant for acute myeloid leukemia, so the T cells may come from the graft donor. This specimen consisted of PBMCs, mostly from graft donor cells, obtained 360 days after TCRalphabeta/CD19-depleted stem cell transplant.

CDR3 sequence (DNA): TGTGCCACCAGTGACTGGGCCTTCCTAGGCAATGAGCAGTTCTTC. Its protein is CATSDWAFLGNEQFF. The V and J genes are TRBV24-1 and TRBJ2-1; D is unresolved. Germline assignment: CDR1 KGHDR and CDR2 SFDVKD. CDR3 size: 15 residues. V gave up 4 bases and J gave up 6 bases, with 15 bases separating them.